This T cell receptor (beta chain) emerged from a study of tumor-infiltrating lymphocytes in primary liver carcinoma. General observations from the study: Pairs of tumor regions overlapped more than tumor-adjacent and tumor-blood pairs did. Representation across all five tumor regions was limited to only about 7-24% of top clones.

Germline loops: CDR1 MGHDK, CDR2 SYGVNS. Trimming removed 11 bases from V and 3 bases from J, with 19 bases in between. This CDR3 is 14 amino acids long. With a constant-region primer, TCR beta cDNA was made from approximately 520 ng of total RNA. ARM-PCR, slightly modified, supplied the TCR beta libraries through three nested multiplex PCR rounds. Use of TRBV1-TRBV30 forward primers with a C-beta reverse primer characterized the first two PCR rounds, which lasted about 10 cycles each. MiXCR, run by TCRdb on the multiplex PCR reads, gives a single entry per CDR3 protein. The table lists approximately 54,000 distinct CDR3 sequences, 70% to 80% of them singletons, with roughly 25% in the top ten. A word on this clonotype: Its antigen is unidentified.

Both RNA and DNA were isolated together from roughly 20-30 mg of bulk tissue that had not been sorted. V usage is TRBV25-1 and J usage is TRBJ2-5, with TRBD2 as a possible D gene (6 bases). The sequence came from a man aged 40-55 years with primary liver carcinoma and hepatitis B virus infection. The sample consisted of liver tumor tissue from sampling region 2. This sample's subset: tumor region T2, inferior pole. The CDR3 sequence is CAASRRGWEETQYF. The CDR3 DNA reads TGTGCCGCCTCCCGGCGGGGTTGGGAAGAGACCCAGTACTTC.